Below are 19 T cell receptor beta chains sequenced from a single sample in a study of blood T cell repertoires in COVID-19. Produced via immunoSEQ multiplex PCR; TCRdb's table is partial and in-frame only. The sample shows approximately 390,000 clones, 90% of them seen only once. The sequenced sample was peripheral blood. The origin of the receptors is a man between 18 and 29 years old with active or convalescent COVID-19.

V usage is TRBV6-4 and J usage is TRBJ2-3; 11 bases are shared with TRBD2. The CDR3 has 15 residues. The trim removed 6 bases at V and 4 bases at J, leaving 6 bases unmatched. The V gene's germline CDR1 is MRHNA and CDR2 SNTAGT. CDR3 sequence reads: CASSKLAGAPDTQYF. Written as DNA, the CDR3 is TGTGCCAGCAGCAAACTAGCGGGGGCCCCAGATACGCAGTATTTT.

The J gene is TRBJ1-2, the V gene TRBV7-2, with 8 bases lining up with TRBD1. The CDR3 has 16 residues. Germline V CDR1 and CDR2: SGHTA, FQGNSA. The ends lost 2 bases at V and 7 bases at J; junction bases unmatched: 12. The CDR3 reads CASSLLSQGALGGYTF. In DNA, the CDR3 is TGTGCCAGCAGCTTACTTAGTCAGGGGGCGCTCGGTGGCTACACCTTC.

This clone occurred many times. Mismatch with germline at one junction end may stem from a read error. The V gene is TRBV9, the J gene TRBJ2-6; maybe TRBD1 (6 bases). Germline V lookup: CDR1 SGDLS, CDR2 YYNGEE. This CDR3 region has 16 residues. Written as DNA, the CDR3 is TGTGCCAGCAGCGTGGAGGACAGATCTGGGGCCAACGTGCTGACTTTC. Protein: CASSVEDRSGANVLTF.

V is TRBV12-5 and J is TRBJ2-2; TRBD2 is a possible D gene (5 bases). The CDR3 runs 12 residues. The germline CDR1 and CDR2 sequences are LGHNT and FRNRAP. The V end lost 7 bases, the J end lost 7 bases, and 10 bases lay between the germline ends. CDR3 residues: CASAPGIGELFF. In nucleotides, the CDR3 is TGTGCTAGTGCCCCGGGAATCGGGGAGCTGTTTTTT.

The J gene is TRBJ2-3, the V gene TRBV27; D not resolved. Germline CDR1 is MNHEY and CDR2 is SMNVEV (reference sequence). CDR3 length: 14 residues. Trimming took off 7 bases at V and 6 bases at J, with 17 bases between the two ends. CDR3 nucleotides: TGTGCCAGCACTGATTTACTCTCGAGGGATACGCAGTATTTT. Its translation is CASTDLLSRDTQYF.

V gene TRBV19 combines with J gene TRBJ1-5, with D hard to call. The CDR3 length is 13 residues. V lost 3 bases and J lost 6, with 9 bases in between. Germline V gene sequence: CDR1 LNHDA, CDR2 SQIVND (reference sequence). CDR3: CASSMRVSQPQHF. Here the CDR3 DNA reads TGTGCCAGTAGTATGAGGGTTAGTCAGCCCCAGCATTTT. Full variable domain (rest looked up from reference TRBV19 and TRBJ1-5): DGGITQSPKYLFRKEGQNVTLSCEQNLNHDAMYWYRQDPGQGLRLIYYSQIVNDFQKGDIAEGYSVSREKKESFPLTVTSAQKNPTAFYLCASSMRVSQPQHFGDGTRLSIL.

V is TRBV9 and J is TRBJ1-3; D might be TRBD1 (6 bases). CDR3 length: 15 amino acids. The V gene lost 3 bases and the J gene lost 6 bases, with 16 bases spanning the gap. Per germline, CDR1 SGDLS and CDR2 YYNGEE. The CDR3 loop is CASSGLRGGLNTIYF. CDR3 nucleotides: TGTGCCAGCAGCGGACTCAGGGGAGGGCTAAACACCATATATTTT.

This clone occurred once. The chain couples TRBV27 to TRBJ2-3, with D maybe TRBD2 (5 bases). In germline, CDR1 is MNHEY, CDR2 SMNVEV (reference sequence). V was cut by 6 bases and J by 2 bases, with 12 bases left in between. The CDR3 length is 14 residues. CDR3 bases: TGTGCCAGCAGGGACTCCCCCCCCACAGATACGCAGTATTTT. It is translated as CASRDSPPTDTQYF.

V usage is TRBV5-6 and J usage is TRBJ2-3; 7 bases line up with TRBD2. Trimming removed 0 bases from V and 0 bases from J; junction bases left unmatched: 1. Germline V gene lookup returns CDR1 SGHDT and CDR2 YYEEEE. This CDR3 has 15 amino acids. For the CDR3, the DNA is TGTGCCAGCAGCTTGGGCGGGGGTAGCACAGATACGCAGTATTTT. It is translated as CASSLGGGSTDTQYF.

The V call is TRBV2, the J call TRBJ1-4, with D maybe TRBD1 (5 bases). The CDR3 is 15 residues long. CDR1 is SNHLY and CDR2 is FYNNEI in the germline V gene. The V gene lost 6 bases and the J gene lost 7 bases, with 18 bases spanning the gap. CDR3 protein: CASRGQGAIGEKLFF. CDR3 nucleotide sequence: TGTGCCAGCAGAGGTCAAGGGGCAATTGGTGAAAAACTGTTTTTT.

In this sample, this clone turned up once. The chain combines TRBV9 with TRBJ1-1; D is uncertain. The CDR3 has 14 amino acids. Germline V gene data show CDR1 as SGDLS and CDR2 as YYNGEE. With 0 bases removed from V and 6 bases from J, the gap between germline ends came to 12 bases. CDR3 nucleotide sequence: TGTGCCAGCAGCGTAGCTGTTGAGGGCGCTGAAGCTTTCTTT. Its translation is CASSVAVEGAEAFF.

The V and J genes are TRBV9 and TRBJ2-3; 8 nucleotides align to TRBD2. CDR1 SGDLS and CDR2 YYNGEE come from the germline V gene. The CDR3 runs to 17 residues. The V and J ends lost 4 bases and 0 bases, in that order; junction bases with no gene match: 10. CDR3 bases: TGTGCCAGCAGCACCTGGGGTAGCGGGACTAGCACAGATACGCAGTATTTT. It yields the protein CASSTWGSGTSTDTQYF.

The chain joins TRBV3-1 (or the pseudogene TRBV3-2) to TRBJ1-4; a weak D match, TRBD1 (5 bases). V was trimmed by 7 bases and J by 7 bases, leaving 16 bases between them. The V gene's germline CDR1 is LGHDT and CDR2 YNNKEL (reference sequence). The CDR3 contains 14 residues. CDR3 nucleotide sequence: TGTGCCAGCAAACCGGGATCCGGGGGTGAAAAACTGTTTTTT. This translates into CASKPGSGGEKLFF.

A single count supports this clone. The chain has TRBV28 and TRBJ2-1, with D possibly TRBD1 on 5 matching bases. This CDR3 is built from 16 residues. CDR1 and CDR2 from the germline V gene are MDHEN and SYDVKM. The ends were cut back, 3 bases at V and 4 bases at J, with 16 bases in the middle. The DNA for the CDR3 is TGTGCCAGCAGTTTTCAAAACAGGCTTGTTTACAATGAGCAGTTCTTC. It is translated as CASSFQNRLVYNEQFF.

The rearrangement joins TRBV4-3 to TRBJ2-3, with D perhaps TRBD2 (5 bases). Germline-derived CDR1 and CDR2 are LGHNA and YSLEER. This CDR3 has 16 residues. Trimming left V 0 bases short and J 0 bases short, with 10 bases between. The DNA of the CDR3 is TGCGCCAGCAGCCAAGAAAGCGGTTGGAGCACAGATACGCAGTATTTT. It encodes CASSQESGWSTDTQYF.

This chain connects TRBV28 to TRBJ2-7; the D gene is possibly TRBD1 (5 bases). Germline CDR1 MDHEN, CDR2 SYDVKM. The CDR3 is made up of 15 amino acids. Deletions cut 3 bases from V and 6 bases from J, with 18 bases between. The DNA for the CDR3 is TGTGCCAGCAGTTTCCCCAGGGTACAATCCATCGAGCAGTACTTC. Translation gives CASSFPRVQSIEQYF.

The V gene is TRBV7-8, the J gene TRBJ2-5; TRBD2 might be the D (6 bases). Per germline, CDR1 SGHVS and CDR2 FQNEAQ. The CDR3 is made up of 15 amino acids. V was clipped by 2 bases and J by 5 bases, with 15 bases between them. The CDR3 reads CASSLPGRLGETQYF. DNA for the CDR3: TGTGCCAGCAGCTTACCAGGGAGGTTGGGTGAGACCCAGTACTTC.

The chain carries TRBV4-3 and TRBJ1-2; 8 bases fit TRBD1. CDR3 length: 14 residues. Germline CDR1 LGHNA, CDR2 YSLEER. With V trimmed by 4 bases and J by 2 bases, 3 bases remained unmatched. The CDR3 here is CASSPRTGNYGYTF. DNA of the CDR3: TGCGCCAGCAGCCCCCGGACAGGGAACTATGGCTACACCTTC.

V usage is TRBV23-1 and J usage is TRBJ1-2, with 8 bases that match TRBD1. TRBV23-1 is placed among ORFs of uncertain function. The ends lost 6 bases at V and 7 bases at J; junction bases unmatched: 16. The CDR3 runs to 16 residues. The CDR3: CASRPSVGQGNVGYTF. Here the CDR3 DNA reads TGCGCCAGCAGACCCTCAGTCGGACAGGGCAATGTTGGCTACACCTTC.